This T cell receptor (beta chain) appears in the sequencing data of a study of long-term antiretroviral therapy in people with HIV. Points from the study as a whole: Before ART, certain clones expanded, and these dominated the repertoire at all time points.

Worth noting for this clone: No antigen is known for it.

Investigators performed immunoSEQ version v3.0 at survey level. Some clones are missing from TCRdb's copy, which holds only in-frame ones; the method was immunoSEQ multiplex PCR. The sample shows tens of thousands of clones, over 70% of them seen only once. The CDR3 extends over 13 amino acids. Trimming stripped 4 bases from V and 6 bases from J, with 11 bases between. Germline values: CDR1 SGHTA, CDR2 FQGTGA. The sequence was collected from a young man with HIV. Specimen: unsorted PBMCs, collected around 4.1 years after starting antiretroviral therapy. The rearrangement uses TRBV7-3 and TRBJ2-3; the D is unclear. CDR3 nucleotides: TGTGCCAGCAGCTCCTTCTGGGGTGATACGCAGTATTTT. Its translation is CASSSFWGDTQYF. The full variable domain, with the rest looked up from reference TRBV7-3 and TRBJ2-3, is GAGVSQTPSNKVTEKGKYVELRCDPISGHTALYWYRQSLGQGPEFLIYFQGTGAADDSGLPNDRFFAVRPEGSVSTLKIQRTERGDSAVYLCASSSFWGDTQYFGPGTRLTVL.